This TCR beta chain emerged from a study of T-cell memory formation after mild COVID-19. Study results and limitations: The study detected some responding clones in pre-infection memory, suggesting cross-reactive memory joined. CD4+ contracting clones were found mainly in CM and EM, and CD8+ ones in EMRA.

Via MiXCR, TCRdb re-called the 5' RACE reads, giving one row per CDR3 protein. This sample yields some 130,000 distinct CDR3 sequences, of which less than 25% are seen a single time; around a quarter belongs to the top ten. Germline lookup yields CDR1 SEHNR and CDR2 FQNEAQ (reference sequence). CDR3 length: 12 residues. Trimming took 5 bases from V and 8 from J, leaving 12 bases between them. In its sample, this clonotype was seen once. What it recognizes is unknown. The receptor comes from an adult woman who had mild COVID-19 (a few samples of this study predate the infection). Cell type and time point are not known. The chain uses TRBV7-9 and TRBJ1-2; TRBD1 might be the D (5 bases). The sample comprised PBMCs or a T cell subset sorted from them (not recorded which). The DNA for the CDR3 is TGTGCCAGCAGCGAGGGACTAAGAGGCTACACCTTC. Translating gives CASSEGLRGYTF.